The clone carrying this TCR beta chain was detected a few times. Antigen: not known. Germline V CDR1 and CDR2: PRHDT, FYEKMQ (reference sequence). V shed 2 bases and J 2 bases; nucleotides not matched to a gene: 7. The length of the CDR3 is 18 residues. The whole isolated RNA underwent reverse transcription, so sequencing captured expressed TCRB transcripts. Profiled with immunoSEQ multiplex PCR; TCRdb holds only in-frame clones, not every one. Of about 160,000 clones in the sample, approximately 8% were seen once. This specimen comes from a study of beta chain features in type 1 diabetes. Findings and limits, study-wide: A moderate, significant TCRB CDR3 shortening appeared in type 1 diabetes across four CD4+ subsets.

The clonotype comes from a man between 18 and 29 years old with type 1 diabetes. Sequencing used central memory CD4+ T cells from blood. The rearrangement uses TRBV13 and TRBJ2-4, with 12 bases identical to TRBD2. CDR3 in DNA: TGTGCCAGCAGCTTACCGGCTAGCGGGGGGGCAACCAAAAACATTCAGTACTTC. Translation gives CASSLPASGGATKNIQYF.